A single sample gave rise to the 19 T cell receptor beta chains below, sequenced in a study of healthy donors' naive CD4 and CD8 T cells. Starting from around 470 ng of total RNA, TCR libraries were made with linear amplification. TCRdb reprocessed the reads with MiXCR, giving one entry per CDR3 protein. The profile shows 150,000 to 200,000 distinct CDR3 sequences, about four fifths of them singletons. Sequencing was carried out using naive CD4+ and CD8+ T cells sorted from blood, pooled from several donors. The source of these receptors is a pool of human donors in good health; the sample pools cells from several healthy donors.

The chain uses TRBV6-5 and TRBJ2-1; 7 bases match TRBD2. Germline CDR1 MNHEY, CDR2 SVGAGI. The junction had 13 bases not matched to a gene; V was cut back by 7 bases and J by 10 bases. The CDR3 loop spans 14 amino acids. For the CDR3, the DNA is TGTGCCAGCACAAACGTGGCGGGAGCGGGAGAGCAGTTCTTC. Protein: CASTNVAGAGEQFF.

This chain uses TRBV6-5 with TRBJ2-5; D is uncertain. The CDR3 loop spans 13 amino acids. Trimming pared 2 bases from V and 2 bases from J, leaving 6 bases between. Per the germline V gene, CDR1 is MNHEY and CDR2 is SVGAGI. The CDR3 DNA reads as TGTGCCAGCAGTTACAATGTGCAAGAGACCCAGTACTTC. Protein sequence: CASSYNVQETQYF.

The chain recombines TRBV29-1 with TRBJ2-7, with 11 bases lining up with TRBD2. CDR3 length: 14 amino acids. Germline assignment: CDR1 SQVTM and CDR2 ANQGSEA. The V gene end was trimmed by 8 bases and the J gene end by 2 bases; junction bases not matched to a gene: 8. The CDR3 bases are TGCAGCATCTATAGCGGGAGGGACCCCTACGAGCAGTACTTC. Protein: CSIYSGRDPYEQYF.

This sequence joins TRBV18 and TRBJ2-7; unclear D gene. The CDR3 is 12 residues long. CDR1 KGHSH and CDR2 LQKENI come from the germline V gene. V dropped 1 base and J dropped 4 bases, with 5 bases sitting between them. The CDR3 loop is CASSPRIYEQYF. CDR3 in DNA: TGTGCCAGCTCACCACGTATATACGAGCAGTACTTC.

By its share, this clonotype is medium-sized. The CDR3 is CSVEGGDRVGTDTQYF. Here the CDR3 DNA reads TGCAGCGTTGAAGGTGGTGACAGGGTTGGCACAGATACGCAGTATTTT. V is TRBV29-1 and J is TRBJ2-3, with 7 bases fitting TRBD1. This CDR3 is built from 16 residues. From germline, CDR1 is SQVTM and CDR2 ANQGSEA. V was clipped by 1 base and J by 1 base; unmatched bases: 8.

This chain connects TRBV12-3 or TRBV12-4 to TRBJ1-6; TRBD1 might be the D (6 bases). Between the trimmed V and J ends, which lost 6 bases and 7 bases, there was a span of 7 bases. This CDR3 spans 12 amino acids. CDR3 nucleotide sequence: TGTGCCAGCAGAACAGGGAATTCACCCCTCCACTTT. Translating gives CASRTGNSPLHF.

The rearrangement uses TRBV18 and TRBJ2-3; D remains ambiguous. The CDR3 loop spans 13 amino acids. With 7 bases removed from V and 4 bases from J, the gap between germline ends came to 12 bases. Germline CDR1 KGHSH, CDR2 LQKENI. CDR3 sequence reads: CASCNQVADTQYF. DNA for the CDR3: TGTGCCAGCTGCAACCAAGTCGCAGATACGCAGTATTTT.

The chain employs TRBV19 and TRBJ2-3; 8 nucleotides align to TRBD2. The V and J ends lost 4 bases and 5 bases, in that order; junction bases with no gene match: 11. The CDR3 contains 16 residues. The germline CDR1 and CDR2 sequences are LNHDA and SQIVND (reference sequence). CDR3 bases: TGTGCCAGTAGTACCTTAAGCGGGAGAGGTGGAGATACGCAGTATTTT. Translating it yields CASSTLSGRGGDTQYF.

The chain couples TRBV28 to TRBJ1-3, with D unresolved. The ends were cut back, 9 bases at V and 0 bases at J, with 18 bases in the middle. The CDR3 contains 16 residues. Per the germline V gene, CDR1 is MDHEN and CDR2 is SYDVKM. CDR3: CASSPTSIPSGNTIYF. In DNA form, the CDR3 reads TGTGCCAGTAGTCCAACCAGCATACCCTCTGGAAACACCATATATTTT.

The chain couples TRBV4-3 to TRBJ2-5, with 11 bases aligning to TRBD2. The ends lost 2 bases at V and 2 bases at J; junction bases unmatched: 4. The length of the CDR3 is 16 residues. CDR1 is LGHNA, CDR2 YSLEER, per germline. The CDR3 reads CASSQSWTSGQETQYF. DNA of the CDR3: TGCGCCAGCAGCCAATCATGGACTAGCGGGCAAGAGACCCAGTACTTC.

The chain has TRBV29-1 and TRBJ2-1; 8 bases align to TRBD1. V dropped 4 bases and J dropped 6; count of bases not matched to a gene: 5. The V gene's germline CDR1 is SQVTM and CDR2 ANQGSEA. This CDR3 region has 13 residues. The CDR3 DNA reads TGCAGCGTTGGGGACAGGCGAATCAATGAGCAGTTCTTC. It encodes CSVGDRRINEQFF.

This chain uses TRBV29-1 with TRBJ2-7, with a weak D call TRBD1 (6 bases). The CDR3 length is 13 residues. CDR1 is SQVTM and CDR2 is ANQGSEA in the germline V gene. Trimming shortened V by 4 bases and J by 4 bases, and 14 bases separated the two germline ends. CDR3 loop: CSVGQALGYEQYF. The CDR3 region has the DNA TGCAGCGTTGGACAGGCTTTGGGGTACGAGCAGTACTTC.

This clonotype was recorded only once. The chain carries TRBV10-3 and TRBJ2-7; TRBD2 aligns across 12 bases. The CDR3 is 14 amino acids. Germline CDR1 and CDR2: ENHRY and SYGVKD. J gave up 1 base and V 9 bases, and 4 bases lay outside the gene matches. The chain's CDR3 is CAIKTSGSSYEQYF. In DNA form, the CDR3 reads TGTGCCATAAAGACTAGCGGGAGTTCCTACGAGCAGTACTTC.

The genes are TRBV29-1 and TRBJ2-7; 13 positions match TRBD2. V lost 4 bases, J lost 11 bases, and 5 bases stayed unmatched. CDR1 and CDR2 (germline): SQVTM, ANQGSEA. The CDR3 is 12 residues long. CDR3 nucleotide sequence: TGCAGCGTTGGACTAGCGGGAGGATTGGAGTACTTC. Translated, it gives CSVGLAGGLEYF.

This sequence joins TRBV6-5 and TRBJ2-2, with TRBD2 matching 14 bases. The V gene end was trimmed by 4 bases and the J gene end by 5 bases; junction bases not matched to a gene: 15. Germline V gene lookup returns CDR1 MNHEY and CDR2 SVGAGI. The CDR3 runs to 20 residues. CDR3 coding DNA: TGTGCCAGCAGTTGGGGGTTCCTTACCCGACTAGCGGGAGGGACCGGGGAGCTGTTTTTT. This translates into CASSWGFLTRLAGGTGELFF.

The V gene is TRBV15, the J gene TRBJ1-6; D is unclear. V was cut by 8 bases and J by 6 bases, with 14 bases left in between. The CDR3 covers 14 residues. CDR1 is LNHNV and CDR2 is YYDKDF in the germline V gene (reference sequence). In DNA, the CDR3 is TGTGCCACCTCTTCTTTCGACGGTAATTCACCCCTCCACTTT. Protein product: CATSSFDGNSPLHF.

CDR3 amino acids: CASSSDSRRVGSHEQYF. CDR3 nucleotide sequence: TGTGCCAGCAGTTCAGATAGCCGACGGGTTGGGAGTCACGAGCAGTACTTC. The V call is TRBV28, the J call TRBJ2-7; perhaps TRBD2 as D (5 bases). V lost 4 bases and J 5 bases, leaving 24 bases between the germline ends. There are 17 residues in the CDR3. The V gene's germline CDR1 is MDHEN and CDR2 SYDVKM.

The genes are TRBV29-1 and TRBJ2-3; possible D gene TRBD1, 6 bases. CDR1 and CDR2 (germline): SQVTM, ANQGSEA. This CDR3 comprises 14 residues. V dropped 6 bases and J dropped 11 bases, with 24 bases sitting between them. CDR3 sequence reads: CSVGPGQGDQGQYF. The CDR3 DNA sequence: TGCAGCGTCGGTCCGGGACAAGGGGACCAAGGGCAGTATTTT.

The V call is TRBV29-1, the J call TRBJ2-7, with TRBD1 as a possible D gene (6 bases). Per the germline V gene, CDR1 is SQVTM and CDR2 is ANQGSEA. The V end lost 7 bases, the J end lost 3 bases, and 16 bases lay between the germline ends. This CDR3 region has 13 residues. In DNA form, the CDR3 reads TGCAGCGCCACAGGGCCAGGCGACTACGAGCAGTACTTC. Translation gives CSATGPGDYEQYF.